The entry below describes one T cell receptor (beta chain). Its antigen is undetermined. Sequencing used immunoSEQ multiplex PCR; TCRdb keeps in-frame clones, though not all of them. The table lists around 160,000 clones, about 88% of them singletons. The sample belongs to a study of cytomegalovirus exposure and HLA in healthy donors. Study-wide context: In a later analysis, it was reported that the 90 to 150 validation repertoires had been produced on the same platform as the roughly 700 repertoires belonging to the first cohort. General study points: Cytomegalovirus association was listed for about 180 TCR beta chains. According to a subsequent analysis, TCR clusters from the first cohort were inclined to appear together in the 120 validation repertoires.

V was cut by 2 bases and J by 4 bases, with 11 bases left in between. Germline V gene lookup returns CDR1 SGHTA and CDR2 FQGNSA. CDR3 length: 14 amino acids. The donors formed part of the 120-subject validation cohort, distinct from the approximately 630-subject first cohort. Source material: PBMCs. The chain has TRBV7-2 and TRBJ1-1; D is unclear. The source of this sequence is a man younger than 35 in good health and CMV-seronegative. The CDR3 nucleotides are TGTGCCAGCAGCTTATGGGCCCGGGGCACTGAAGCTTTCTTT. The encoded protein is CASSLWARGTEAFF.